Shown below are 13 T cell receptor beta chains from a single sample sequenced in a study of blood T cell repertoires in COVID-19. Produced via immunoSEQ multiplex PCR; TCRdb's table is partial and in-frame only. The table shows 90,000 to 120,000 clones, with about 91% occurring only once. The sample was peripheral blood. These TCRs come from a man aged 45-60 years with active or convalescent COVID-19.

The chain combines TRBV7-8 with TRBJ1-4; 7 bases match TRBD1. CDR1 is SGHVS, CDR2 FQNEAQ, per germline. The CDR3 runs 15 residues. Losses at the gene ends were 5 bases for V and 0 bases for J; bases not matched to a gene: 3. The CDR3 spells CASSMDRTTNEKLFF. In DNA form, the CDR3 reads TGTGCCAGCAGCATGGACAGGACAACTAATGAAAAACTGTTTTTT.

The chain uses TRBV5-4 and TRBJ2-5, with TRBD1 matching 8 bases. V lost 4 bases, J lost 7 bases, and 6 bases stayed unmatched. Germline V lookup: CDR1 SGHNT, CDR2 YYREEE (reference sequence). The CDR3 sequence is 13 residues long. CDR3 protein: CASSRGQAPTQYF. The CDR3 bases are TGTGCCAGCAGCAGGGGACAGGCTCCGACCCAGTACTTC.

The chain couples TRBV7-9 to TRBJ2-7, with 12 nucleotides matching TRBD2. In germline, CDR1 is SEHNR, CDR2 FQNEAQ (reference sequence). The V gene end was trimmed by 4 bases and the J gene end by 4 bases; junction bases not matched to a gene: 5. The CDR3 runs 15 residues. Written as DNA, the CDR3 is TGTGCCAGCAGCTCTAGGACTAGCGGGGCATACGAGCAGTACTTC. Its protein product is CASSSRTSGAYEQYF.

At least ten counts were recorded for this clone. This chain links TRBV28 with TRBJ2-7, with D perhaps TRBD2 (5 bases). The CDR3 runs to 13 residues. V shed 5 bases and J shed 3 bases, with 11 bases lying between them. The germline V gene has CDR1 MDHEN and CDR2 SYDVKM. DNA for the CDR3: TGTGCCAGCAGTGTCGGACTCCACTACGAGCAGTACTTC. Its protein is CASSVGLHYEQYF.

Only one count was recorded for this clone. The chain employs TRBV27 and TRBJ1-4; 8 positions agree with TRBD1. The V and J ends lost 4 bases and 2 bases, in that order; junction bases with no gene match: 3. Germline lookup yields CDR1 MNHEY and CDR2 SMNVEV (reference sequence). This CDR3 region has 15 residues. The DNA of the CDR3 is TGTGCCAGCAGTTCGCGACAGGGGACTAATGAAAAACTGTTTTTT. Protein: CASSSRQGTNEKLFF.

V is TRBV5-1 and J is TRBJ1-1, with a weak D call TRBD1 (6 bases). The V gene lost 0 bases and the J gene lost 3 bases, with 9 bases spanning the gap. This CDR3 has 14 amino acids. CDR1 is SGHRS and CDR2 is YFSETQ in the germline V gene. The CDR3 DNA reads TGCGCCAGCAGCTTGGGGGGACAACACACTGAAGCTTTCTTT. Translated, it gives CASSLGGQHTEAFF.

CDR3 protein: CSACDPTRQYEQYF. CDR3 sequence (DNA): TGCAGTGCTTGTGACCCTACCAGACAATACGAGCAGTACTTC. This chain links TRBV20-1 with TRBJ2-7; no reliable D call. Germline V gene sequence: CDR1 DFQATT, CDR2 SNEGSKA (reference sequence). The CDR3 loop spans 14 amino acids. The V gene lost 5 bases and the J gene lost 4 bases, with 18 bases spanning the gap.

The J gene is TRBJ2-3, the V gene TRBV7-8, with TRBD1 matching 8 bases. The CDR3 has 18 amino acids. Trimming cost V 5 bases and J 0 bases; bases outside gene matches: 13. The germline V gene has CDR1 SGHVS and CDR2 FQNEAQ. The CDR3 loop reads CASSPRTGKGTSTDTQYF. In nucleotides, the CDR3 is TGTGCCAGCAGCCCCAGGACAGGGAAAGGGACTAGCACAGATACGCAGTATTTT.

This rearrangement joins TRBV3-1 (or the pseudogene TRBV3-2) to TRBJ2-1; 7 bases fit TRBD2. With 4 bases clipped from V and 4 bases from J, the junction kept 7 bases outside the gene matches. The CDR3 is 15 amino acids. CDR1 LGHDT and CDR2 YNNKEL come from the germline V gene (reference sequence). In DNA, the CDR3 is TGTGCCAGCAGCCGAGGGCTAGCGGTATACAATGAGCAGTTCTTC. Its translation is CASSRGLAVYNEQFF.

This rearrangement joins TRBV12-3 or TRBV12-4 to TRBJ1-1, with D maybe TRBD1 (6 bases). The CDR3 covers 13 residues. Trimming took off 4 bases at V and 1 base at J, with 7 bases between the two ends. The CDR3 nucleotides read TGTGCCAGCAGTTGGACAGAGAACACTGAAGCTTTCTTT. It is translated as CASSWTENTEAFF.

V is TRBV6-5 and J is TRBJ2-1; 13 positions match TRBD2. Germline-derived CDR1 and CDR2 are MNHEY and SVGAGI. The CDR3 is 15 amino acids. V lost 8 bases, J lost 10 bases, and 11 bases stayed unmatched. The CDR3 nucleotides read TGTGCCAGCGACTCCGGACTAGCGGGAGTAGGAGAGCAGTTCTTC. Translation: CASDSGLAGVGEQFF.

The V and J genes are TRBV5-1 and TRBJ2-3; 15 bases map to TRBD2. Germline V gives CDR1 SGHRS, CDR2 YFSETQ. There are 18 residues in the CDR3. Losses at the gene ends were 1 base for V and 10 bases for J; bases not matched to a gene: 13. Here the CDR3 reads CASSLTSTPGLAGGPQYF. CDR3 nucleotides: TGCGCCAGCAGCTTGACAAGCACTCCGGGACTAGCGGGAGGTCCGCAGTATTTT.

The sample holds a few counts of this clone. V gene TRBV6-4 combines with J gene TRBJ2-3, with TRBD2 as a possible D gene (5 bases). Trimming pared 6 bases from V and 2 bases from J, leaving 12 bases between. The CDR3 runs 14 residues. Per germline, CDR1 MRHNA and CDR2 SNTAGT. The CDR3 DNA reads as TGTGCCAGCAGCGAAGGACTTCCCACAGATACGCAGTATTTT. Translating gives CASSEGLPTDTQYF.